This is a list of T cell receptor beta chains from one sample in a study of blood T cells in healthy people across ages. TCRdb re-derived calls from the 5' RACE reads in MiXCR, one entry per CDR3 protein. The sample yields over 600,000 distinct CDR3 sequences, under 25% seen once. What was sequenced was blood. The source is a man aged 65 to 79 in good health. The conserved cysteine and the conserved F or W are not part of the CDR3 here. Clone sizes are given selectively: once, few, many, or a class where the clone is expanded.

V gene	clone size	J gene	CDR3 protein
TRBV12-3/TRBV12-4	NA	TRBJ2-5	ASSFVPGRGHETQY
TRBV2	NA	NA	ASMPPSPRTYEQY
TRBV3-1	NA	TRBJ2-3	ASSQEGGFTDTQY
TRBV28	few	TRBJ1-1	ASSFLGANTEAF
TRBV11-3	NA	TRBJ2-1	ASSQAPYNEQF
TRBV5-1	NA	TRBJ2-1	ASSLAMTYNEQF
TRBV20-1	many	TRBJ2-1	SAGRGRGTNEQF
TRBV9	NA	TRBJ1-1	ASSVDSYMNTEAF
TRBV7-6	NA	TRBJ2-2	ASSLIPRESTGELF
TRBV21-1	few	TRBJ1-4	ASTTNPRGAGRGFLAVCEKLF
TRBV6-6	many	TRBJ2-1	ASSYSFLDGAEQF
TRBV20-1	NA	TRBJ1-2	SARVRGGQGDYGYT
TRBV14	few	TRBJ2-5	ASSPKDRREETQY
TRBV27	NA	TRBJ2-1	ASSLWGTGGRRHERF
TRBV12-5	NA	TRBJ2-2	ASGWGKTGELF
TRBV11-2	NA	TRBJ1-2	ASSLAGQGGLGGYT
TRBV3-1	few	TRBJ2-7	ASSPLPGPYEQY
TRBV7-9	NA	TRBJ2-5	ASTLTPDSQETQY
TRBV2	NA	TRBJ2-2	ASKEENTGELF
TRBV3-1	few	NA	AGSHRYSYEQY
TRBV29-1	NA	TRBJ1-4	SVEAQGAREKLF
TRBV6-5	few	NA	ASSPVMRQGTDEQY
TRBV12-3/TRBV12-4	NA	TRBJ1-2	ASNPGQGGYT
TRBV3-1	NA	TRBJ1-1	ASSQDTRGSAF
TRBV7-2	NA	TRBJ1-5	ASSLGQGGRQPQH
TRBV5-6	NA	TRBJ2-3	ASSSGTVLNTQY
TRBV6-2/TRBV6-3	many	TRBJ2-5	ASSYSTGQKLG
TRBV29-1	NA	TRBJ2-5	SVEDDSMETQY
TRBV29-1	few	NA	SPVLAAHNEQF
TRBV7-9	few	TRBJ2-1	ASSPSGRTYNEQF
TRBV4-3	once	NA	ASSLRDRDNNEQF
TRBV6-6	few	TRBJ2-7	ASSYGQGYEQC
TRBV7-3	NA	TRBJ2-1	ASSLTSAPNEQF
TRBV10-3	NA	TRBJ2-3	AISESSPDTQY
TRBV19	NA	TRBJ1-3	ATRSGTASGNTIY
TRBV9	NA	NA	ASSVDITPGYEQF
TRBV12-3/TRBV12-4	NA	TRBJ2-5	ASSPSRGTQY
TRBV20-1	many	TRBJ2-4	SAPGPGQGLY
TRBV5-4	NA	TRBJ2-1	ASSLVGGKTYNEQF
TRBV20-1	NA	TRBJ2-7	SASPSGSRIVYEQY
TRBV5-1	many	TRBJ2-5	ASSLGTGQQETQY
TRBV5-4	few	TRBJ2-1	ASTTAASSYNEQF
TRBV15	many	TRBJ2-3	ATSRVADTQY
TRBV12-3/TRBV12-4	NA	TRBJ2-7	ASSFVGTGIYEQY
TRBV5-1	NA	TRBJ2-1	ASSLSGQFNEQF
TRBV11-2	few	TRBJ1-1	ASSLDGRYTEAF
TRBV20-1	NA	TRBJ1-2	SARDTVVYGYT
TRBV5-5	few	TRBJ1-2	ASSLAVGTVYGYT
TRBV2	few	TRBJ2-5	ASEQSASGKQETQY
TRBV27	NA	TRBJ2-3	ASSLEGQGPTDTQY
TRBV19	few	TRBJ1-2	ASRTKGTGQTYGYT
TRBV20-1	NA	TRBJ2-1	SARDNSPQGGEQF